The 31 T cell receptor beta chains below all came from one sample that was sequenced in a study of T cells after yellow fever vaccination. One entry per CDR3 protein, called by TCRdb with MiXCR from the 5' RACE reads. This sample has 200,000 to 250,000 distinct CDR3 sequences, with approximately 3% found just once. The starting material was CD4+ T cells sorted from PBMCs, obtained 10 days after the yellow fever booster vaccination. All receptors derive from a man aged 18 to 29 who received the YFV17D yellow fever vaccine.

Many counts were recorded for this clonotype. The chain uses TRBV5-1 and TRBJ2-2; no clear D gene. Trimming took 1 base from V and 0 from J, leaving 10 bases between them. Per germline, CDR1 SGHRS and CDR2 YFSETQ. The CDR3 runs 16 residues. The CDR3 nucleotides read TGCGCCAGCAGCTTGTCATCGCTCTCGAACACCGGGGAGCTGTTTTTT. Amino acid sequence: CASSLSSLSNTGELFF.

The DNA for the CDR3 is TGTGCCAGCAGCCAGACGACAGGGGGCAACACTGAAGCTTTCTTT. Translation gives CASSQTTGGNTEAFF. The chain recombines TRBV3-1 with TRBJ1-1; 10 positions agree with TRBD1. Germline V gene sequence: CDR1 LGHDT, CDR2 YNNKEL (reference sequence). This CDR3 is built from 15 residues. Losses at the gene ends were 3 bases for V and 2 bases for J; bases not matched to a gene: 3.

This clonotype has just a few counts. This CDR3 is CASSLQVSSGNTIYF. CDR3 bases: TGTGCCAGCAGCTTACAGGTCAGCTCTGGAAACACCATATATTTT. This chain links TRBV7-2 with TRBJ1-3; D gene uncertain. The germline V and J ends were trimmed by 2 bases and 0 bases, with 8 bases remaining between them. This CDR3 region has 15 residues. The germline V gene has CDR1 SGHTA and CDR2 FQGNSA.

The chain has TRBV28 and TRBJ1-5, with 9 nucleotides matching TRBD1. CDR3 length: 17 residues. After removal of 2 bases from V and 5 bases from J, the junction contained 10 bases not matched to a gene. Germline CDR1 reads MDHEN; CDR2 reads SYDVKM. The CDR3 here is CASSLPRTGGRYQPQHF. The CDR3 DNA sequence: TGTGCCAGCAGTTTACCCCGAACAGGGGGCAGATATCAGCCCCAGCATTTT.

The chain carries TRBV7-9 and TRBJ1-2; D call uncertain. Germline CDR1 and CDR2: SEHNR and FQNEAQ (reference sequence). The CDR3 sequence is 14 residues long. Trimming pared 6 bases from V and 4 bases from J, leaving 15 bases between. The DNA of the CDR3 is TGTGCCAGCAGGCCCGGAGGGCTCCTCTATGGCTACACCTTC. This codes for CASRPGGLLYGYTF.

This clonotype showed up just a few times. The chain has TRBV7-2 and TRBJ2-3; possibly TRBD1 or TRBD2 for D (6 bases each). Germline V gives CDR1 SGHTA, CDR2 FQGNSA. This CDR3 is 12 amino acids long. Trimming removed 7 bases from V and 14 bases from J, with 19 bases in between. The CDR3 DNA sequence: TGTGCCAGCATCAAGAGGGGGGACCCCCCGTATTTT. It specifies CASIKRGDPPYF. The full variable domain, its missing parts supplied by reference TRBV7-2 and TRBJ2-3, is GAGVSQSPSNKVTEKGKDVELRCDPISGHTALYWYRQSLGQGLEFLIYFQGNSAPDKSGLPSDRFSAERTGGSVSTLTIQRTQQEDSAVYLCASIKRGDPPYFGPGTRLTVL.

This clonotype was seen ten or more times. This chain's CDR3 is CASSFARREEQPQHF. CDR3 in DNA: TGTGCCAGCAGCTTCGCCCGGAGGGAGGAACAGCCCCAGCATTTT. The chain recombines TRBV7-2 with TRBJ1-5; D is unclear. The CDR3 sequence is 15 residues long. V was shortened by 3 bases and J by 7 bases, with 16 bases between the two germline ends. The germline gives CDR1 SGHTA, CDR2 FQGNSA.

V usage is TRBV6-1 and J usage is TRBJ1-1; D possibly corresponds to TRBD1 (6 bases). The ends were cut back, 1 base at V and 8 bases at J, with 14 bases in the middle. Germline V gene lookup returns CDR1 MNHNS and CDR2 SASEGT. This CDR3 has 14 amino acids. As DNA, the CDR3 is TGTGCCAGCAGTGAAGTCAACAGGGCCACCGAAGCTTTCTTT. Translating it yields CASSEVNRATEAFF.

This clonotype has a count of ten or more. V is TRBV19 and J is TRBJ2-7; D is uncertain. V was shortened by 3 bases and J by 0 bases, with 6 bases between the two germline ends. The CDR3 runs 13 residues. Germline V gene data show CDR1 as LNHDA and CDR2 as SQIVND (reference sequence). The CDR3 sequence is CASSMPNSYEQYF. The CDR3 nucleotides read TGTGCCAGTAGTATGCCGAACTCCTACGAGCAGTACTTC. The entire variable domain, with the rest obtained from reference TRBV19 and TRBJ2-7, is as follows: DGGITQSPKYLFRKEGQNVTLSCEQNLNHDAMYWYRQDPGQGLRLIYYSQIVNDFQKGDIAEGYSVSREKKESFPLTVTSAQKNPTAFYLCASSMPNSYEQYFGPGTRLTVT.

This clonotype was detected ten times or more. V gene TRBV12-3 or TRBV12-4 combines with J gene TRBJ1-2; D might be TRBD1 (5 bases). This CDR3 is 12 amino acids long. V dropped 7 bases and J dropped 4 bases, with 10 bases sitting between them. The CDR3 sequence is CASTRDGYGYTF. In DNA form, the CDR3 reads TGTGCCAGCACCCGGGACGGCTATGGCTACACCTTC.

This clonotype was counted ten times or more. V and J are TRBV7-2 and TRBJ2-3, with 9 bases lining up with TRBD2. Germline V gene sequence: CDR1 SGHTA, CDR2 FQGNSA. V trimming: 6 bases; J trimming: 2 bases; junction bases outside the gene matches: 12. CDR3 length: 17 amino acids. Here the CDR3 DNA reads TGTGCCAGCAGTTCCCCACTAGCGGGCATGGACACAGATACGCAGTATTTT. The encoded protein is CASSSPLAGMDTDTQYF. Together with reference TRBV7-2 and TRBJ2-3, the CDR3 gives the full variable domain: GAGVSQSPSNKVTEKGKDVELRCDPISGHTALYWYRQSLGQGLEFLIYFQGNSAPDKSGLPSDRFSAERTGGSVSTLTIQRTQQEDSAVYLCASSSPLAGMDTDTQYFGPGTRLTVL.

This clonotype showed up many times. This chain joins TRBV7-2 and TRBJ2-2; D is undetermined. Germline-derived CDR1 and CDR2 are SGHTA and FQGNSA. Trimming cost V 5 bases and J 6 bases, with 10 bases left between them. This CDR3 has 13 residues. CDR3 protein: CASSLFTAGELFF. For the CDR3, the DNA is TGTGCCAGCAGCCTATTTACCGCCGGGGAGCTGTTTTTT. Full variable domain (rest looked up from reference TRBV7-2 and TRBJ2-2): GAGVSQSPSNKVTEKGKDVELRCDPISGHTALYWYRQSLGQGLEFLIYFQGNSAPDKSGLPSDRFSAERTGGSVSTLTIQRTQQEDSAVYLCASSLFTAGELFFGEGSRLTVL.

The rearrangement uses TRBV4-1 and TRBJ2-3, with D tentatively TRBD2 (6 bases). Trimming took 3 bases from V and 2 from J, leaving 12 bases between them. The CDR3 covers 15 residues. The germline V gene encodes CDR1 MGHRA and CDR2 YSYEKL. CDR3 amino acids: CASSHPVRDTDTQYF. The CDR3 DNA follows: TGCGCCAGCAGCCATCCCGTGCGGGACACAGATACGCAGTATTTT.

Many counts were recorded for this clonotype. This rearrangement joins TRBV2 to TRBJ2-1, with a tentative D call TRBD2 (7 bases). Trimming took 7 bases from V and 15 from J, leaving 22 bases between them. Germline CDR1 reads SNHLY; CDR2 reads FYNNEI. The CDR3 length is 13 residues. The CDR3 nucleotides are TGTGCCAGCACCCCTGATCGGGGGGCCCTCCCGTTCTTC. Translating gives CASTPDRGALPFF.

This clonotype was found a few times. The chain combines TRBV20-1 with TRBJ1-1, with 9 bases identical to TRBD1. The CDR3 has 17 residues. Per the germline V gene, CDR1 is DFQATT and CDR2 is SNEGSKA (reference sequence). Trimming removed 5 bases from V and 0 bases from J; junction bases left unmatched: 13. CDR3 sequence: CSAPQAGTGIMNTEAFF. As DNA, the CDR3 is TGCAGTGCTCCTCAAGCCGGGACAGGGATTATGAACACTGAAGCTTTCTTT.

The rearrangement links TRBV2 to TRBJ2-3; D is unclear. This CDR3 has 12 residues. Germline CDR1 and CDR2: SNHLY and FYNNEI. Trimming stripped 8 bases from V and 4 bases from J, with 10 bases between. CDR3 amino acids: CASFSSADTQYF. The CDR3 DNA sequence: TGTGCCAGCTTTTCCAGCGCAGATACGCAGTATTTT. The full variable domain, with the rest looked up from reference TRBV2 and TRBJ2-3, is EPEVTQTPSHQVTQMGQEVILRCVPISNHLYFYWYRQILGQKVEFLVSFYNNEISEKSEIFDDQFSVERPDGSNFTLKIRSTKLEDSAMYFCASFSSADTQYFGPGTRLTVL.

The chain joins TRBV5-8 to TRBJ2-5; either TRBD1 or TRBD2 may supply D (5 bases each). The CDR3 has 15 amino acids. Trimming took off 3 bases at V and 2 bases at J, with 14 bases between the two ends. Germline V lookup: CDR1 SGHTS, CDR2 YDEGEE. The CDR3, as DNA: TGTGCCAGCAGCTACCTCGGGACCGTACAAGAGACCCAGTACTTC. Amino acid sequence: CASSYLGTVQETQYF.

This clonotype turned up a few times. This chain joins TRBV2 and TRBJ1-5; the D is unclear. The CDR3 has 12 residues. Between the trimmed V and J ends, which lost 6 bases and 7 bases, there was a span of 10 bases. Germline V lookup: CDR1 SNHLY, CDR2 FYNNEI. CDR3 sequence: CASRLTGQPQHF. In DNA, the CDR3 is TGTGCCAGCAGGTTAACGGGGCAGCCCCAGCATTTT. The complete variable domain, with remaining parts taken from reference TRBV2 and TRBJ1-5, reads EPEVTQTPSHQVTQMGQEVILRCVPISNHLYFYWYRQILGQKVEFLVSFYNNEISEKSEIFDDQFSVERPDGSNFTLKIRSTKLEDSAMYFCASRLTGQPQHFGDGTRLSIL.

This clonotype has at least ten counts. The chain is built from TRBV7-3 and TRBJ2-5; 14 bases agree with TRBD2. The CDR3 extends over 16 amino acids. CDR1 and CDR2 (germline): SGHTA, FQGTGA. V lost 4 bases, J lost 5 bases, and 6 bases stayed unmatched. This CDR3 is CASSSMGLAGAETQYF. CDR3 nucleotide sequence: TGTGCCAGCAGCTCTATGGGACTAGCGGGGGCCGAGACCCAGTACTTC.

This chain links TRBV9 with TRBJ1-1; no clear D. V dropped 4 bases and J dropped 0 bases, with 13 bases sitting between them. The CDR3 sequence is 15 residues long. CDR1 SGDLS and CDR2 YYNGEE come from the germline V gene. The CDR3 loop is CASSLTSGLNTEAFF. CDR3 bases: TGTGCCAGCAGCCTGACCAGCGGATTGAACACTGAAGCTTTCTTT.

The gene calls are TRBV20-1 and TRBJ1-4; 7 bases line up with TRBD1. The CDR3 covers 13 residues. CDR1 and CDR2 (germline): DFQATT, SNEGSKA (reference sequence). V shed 6 bases and J 8 bases; nucleotides not matched to a gene: 9. The CDR3 here is CSAPGGAGEKLFF. The CDR3 bases are TGCAGTGCCCCAGGGGGGGCGGGAGAAAAACTGTTTTTT.

The sample holds a few counts of this clonotype. The rearrangement joins TRBV5-5 to TRBJ2-6; possibly TRBD2 for D (5 bases). Trimming removed 4 bases from V and 3 bases from J, with 23 bases in between. The CDR3 consists of 19 residues. Per the germline V gene, CDR1 is SGHKS and CDR2 is YYEKEE (reference sequence). The chain's CDR3 is CASSKAGDAGHIGANVLTF. Here the CDR3 DNA reads TGTGCCAGCAGCAAAGCCGGGGATGCTGGGCATATTGGGGCCAACGTCCTGACTTTC.

This chain uses TRBV18 with TRBJ2-7; 8 bases line up with TRBD1. This CDR3 is 15 amino acids long. Trimming cost V 2 bases and J 1 base; bases outside gene matches: 4. Germline CDR1 is KGHSH and CDR2 is LQKENI. DNA for the CDR3: TGTGCCAGCTCACCAGGGACAGGCGAATCCTACGAGCAGTACTTC. It is translated as CASSPGTGESYEQYF.

This clonotype was found many times. The chain combines TRBV2 with TRBJ2-7; weak D call: TRBD2 (5 bases). Trimming took 6 bases from V and 2 from J, leaving 11 bases between them. This CDR3 has 13 residues. The germline V gene has CDR1 SNHLY and CDR2 FYNNEI. For the CDR3, the DNA is TGTGCCAGCAGAACGGACTTAACCTACGAGCAGTACTTC. Its translation: CASRTDLTYEQYF.

In its sample, this clonotype was seen many times. J is TRBJ2-3 and V is TRBV7-8, with TRBD2 matching over 7 bases. The CDR3 length is 16 residues. The germline V gene encodes CDR1 SGHVS and CDR2 FQNEAQ. The ends lost 1 base at V and 0 bases at J; junction bases unmatched: 4. CDR3 amino acids: CASSLELAGSTDTQYF. The CDR3 nucleotides read TGTGCCAGCAGCTTAGAATTAGCGGGCAGCACAGATACGCAGTATTTT.

This clonotype has more than one count but fewer than ten. V gene TRBV6-5 combines with J gene TRBJ2-3; no clear D gene. The CDR3 is made up of 15 amino acids. The V gene lost 0 bases and the J gene lost 0 bases, with 7 bases spanning the gap. The germline gives CDR1 MNHEY, CDR2 SVGAGI. The CDR3 DNA is TGTGCCAGCAGTTACTCCGCGGTGAGCACAGATACGCAGTATTTT. It translates to CASSYSAVSTDTQYF.

This clonotype was detected ten times or more. The chain uses TRBV21-1 and TRBJ2-3; no DNA check was done on the table's D call, TRBD1. TRBV21-1 is classified as a pseudogene. The CDR3 is made up of 14 amino acids. CDR3 amino acids: CARRDRGGTDTQYF. The CDR3 coding sequence is TGTGCCAGGAGGGACAGGGGAGGCACAGATACGCAGTATTTT.

The chain joins TRBV11-2 to TRBJ2-5; 11 bases agree with TRBD2. The CDR3 loop spans 14 amino acids. Germline V gene sequence: CDR1 SGHAT, CDR2 FQNNGV. J was trimmed by 6 bases and V by 6 bases; bases with no gene match: 6. This CDR3 reads CASRPLAGGKTQYF. DNA of the CDR3: TGTGCCAGCAGACCCCTAGCGGGGGGAAAGACCCAGTACTTC.

A few counts support this clonotype. The rearrangement links TRBV20-1 to TRBJ2-6, with D perhaps matching TRBD1 (6 bases). V dropped 0 bases and J dropped 4 bases, with 10 bases sitting between them. Germline V gives CDR1 DFQATT, CDR2 SNEGSKA (reference sequence). CDR3 size: 15 residues. The CDR3, as DNA: TGCAGTGCTAGAGATGGGGGCTTCGGGGCCAACGTCCTGACTTTC. This sequence encodes CSARDGGFGANVLTF.

This clonotype showed up many times. This chain links TRBV20-1 with TRBJ1-2, with 7 bases aligning to TRBD1. The CDR3 extends over 13 amino acids. From germline, CDR1 is DFQATT and CDR2 SNEGSKA (reference sequence). Losses at the gene ends were 5 bases for V and 3 bases for J; bases not matched to a gene: 6. The CDR3 loop is CSADLRGDYGYTF. CDR3 sequence (DNA): TGCAGTGCTGACCTCAGGGGGGACTATGGCTACACCTTC.

This chain links TRBV20-1 with TRBJ2-3, with 12 bases lining up with TRBD2. With 0 bases clipped from V and 5 bases from J, the junction kept 15 bases outside the gene matches. Germline V gene sequence: CDR1 DFQATT, CDR2 SNEGSKA (reference sequence). This CDR3 comprises 19 residues. DNA of the CDR3: TGCAGTGCTAGAGATCCCCTAGCGGGGGGGCCCTTTGCCTTAGATACGCAGTATTTT. Amino acids: CSARDPLAGGPFALDTQYF.